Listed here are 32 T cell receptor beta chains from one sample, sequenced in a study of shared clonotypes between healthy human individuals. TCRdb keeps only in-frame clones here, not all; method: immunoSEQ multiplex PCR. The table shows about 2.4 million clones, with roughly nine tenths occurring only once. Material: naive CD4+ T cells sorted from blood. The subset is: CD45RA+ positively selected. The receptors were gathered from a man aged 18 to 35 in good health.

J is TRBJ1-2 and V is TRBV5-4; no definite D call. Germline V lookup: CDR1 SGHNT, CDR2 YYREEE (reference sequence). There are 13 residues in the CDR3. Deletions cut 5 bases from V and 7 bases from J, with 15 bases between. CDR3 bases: TGTGCCAGCAGTCTCGGGGAACCCTCTGGCTACACCTTC. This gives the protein CASSLGEPSGYTF.

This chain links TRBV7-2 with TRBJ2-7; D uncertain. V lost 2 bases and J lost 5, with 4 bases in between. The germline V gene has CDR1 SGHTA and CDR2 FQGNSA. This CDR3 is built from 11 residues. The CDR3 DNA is TGTGCCAGCAGCTTATACAACGAGCAGTACTTC. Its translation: CASSLYNEQYF.

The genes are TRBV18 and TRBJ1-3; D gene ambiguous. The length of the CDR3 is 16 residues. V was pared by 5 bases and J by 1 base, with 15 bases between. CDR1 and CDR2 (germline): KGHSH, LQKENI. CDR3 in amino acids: CASSATPLSSGNTIYF. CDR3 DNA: TGTGCCAGCTCAGCCACTCCACTGTCTTCTGGAAACACCATATATTTT.

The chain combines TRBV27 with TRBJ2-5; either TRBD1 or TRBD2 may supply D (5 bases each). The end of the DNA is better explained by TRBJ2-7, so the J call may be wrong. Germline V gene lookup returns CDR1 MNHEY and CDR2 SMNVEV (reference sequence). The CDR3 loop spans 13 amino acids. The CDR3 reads CATGAGHSYEQYF. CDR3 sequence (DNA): TGTGCCACCGGGGCAGGACACTCCTACGAGCAGTACTTC.

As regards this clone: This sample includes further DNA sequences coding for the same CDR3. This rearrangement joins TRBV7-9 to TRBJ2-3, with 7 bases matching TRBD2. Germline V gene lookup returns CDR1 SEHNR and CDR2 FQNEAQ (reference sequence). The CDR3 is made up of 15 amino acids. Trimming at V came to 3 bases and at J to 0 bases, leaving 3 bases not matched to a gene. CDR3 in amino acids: CASSFSGSSTDTQYF. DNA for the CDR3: TGTGCCAGCAGCTTTAGCGGGTCTAGCACAGATACGCAGTATTTT.

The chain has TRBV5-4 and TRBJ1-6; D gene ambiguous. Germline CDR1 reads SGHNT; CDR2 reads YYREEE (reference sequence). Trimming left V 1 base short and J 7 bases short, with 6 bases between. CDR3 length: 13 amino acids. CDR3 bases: TGTGCCAGCAGCTTGAACTGGAATTCACCCCTCCACTTT. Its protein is CASSLNWNSPLHF.

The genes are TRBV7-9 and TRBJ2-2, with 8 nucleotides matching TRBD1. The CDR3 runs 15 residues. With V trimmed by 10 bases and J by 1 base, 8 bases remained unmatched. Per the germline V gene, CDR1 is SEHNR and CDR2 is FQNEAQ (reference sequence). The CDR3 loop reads CATRSGTGNTGELFF. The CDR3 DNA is TGTGCCACCCGTTCCGGGACAGGGAACACCGGGGAGCTGTTTTTT.

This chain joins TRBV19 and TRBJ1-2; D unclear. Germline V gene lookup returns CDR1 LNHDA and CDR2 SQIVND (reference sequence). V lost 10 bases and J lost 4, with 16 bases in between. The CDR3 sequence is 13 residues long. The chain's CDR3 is CATQGRESYGYTF. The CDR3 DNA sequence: TGTGCCACCCAAGGACGGGAGAGCTATGGCTACACCTTC.

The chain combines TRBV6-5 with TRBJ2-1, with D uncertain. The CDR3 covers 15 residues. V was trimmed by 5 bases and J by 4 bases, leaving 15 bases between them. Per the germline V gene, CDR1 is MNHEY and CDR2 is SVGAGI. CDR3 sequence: CASSPTNEPYNEQFF. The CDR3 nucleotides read TGTGCCAGCAGTCCCACTAACGAACCTTACAATGAGCAGTTCTTC.

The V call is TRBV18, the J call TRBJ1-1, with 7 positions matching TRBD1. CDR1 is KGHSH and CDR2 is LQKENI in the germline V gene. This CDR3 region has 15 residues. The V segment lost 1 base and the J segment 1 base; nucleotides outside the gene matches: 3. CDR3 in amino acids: CASSPQGAGNTEAFF. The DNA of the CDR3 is TGTGCCAGCTCACCACAGGGGGCCGGGAACACTGAAGCTTTCTTT.

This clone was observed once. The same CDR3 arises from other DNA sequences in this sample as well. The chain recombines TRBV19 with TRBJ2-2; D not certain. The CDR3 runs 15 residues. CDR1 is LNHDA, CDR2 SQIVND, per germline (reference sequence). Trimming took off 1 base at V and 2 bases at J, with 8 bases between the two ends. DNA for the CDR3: TGTGCCAGTAGTATAGTTAACAGAAACACCGGGGAGCTGTTTTTT. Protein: CASSIVNRNTGELFF.

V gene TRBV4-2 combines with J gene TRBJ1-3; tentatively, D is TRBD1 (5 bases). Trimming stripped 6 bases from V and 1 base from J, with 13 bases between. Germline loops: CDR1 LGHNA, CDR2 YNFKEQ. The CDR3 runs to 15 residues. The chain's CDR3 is CASSRNWGSGNTIYF. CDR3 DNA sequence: TGTGCCAGCAGTCGCAACTGGGGGTCTGGAAACACCATATATTTT.

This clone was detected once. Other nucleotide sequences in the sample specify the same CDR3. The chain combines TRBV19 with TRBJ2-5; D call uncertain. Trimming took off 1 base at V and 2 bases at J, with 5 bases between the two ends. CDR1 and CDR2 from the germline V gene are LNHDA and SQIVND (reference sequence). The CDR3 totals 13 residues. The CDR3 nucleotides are TGTGCCAGTAGTATAGGGGGACAAGAGACCCAGTACTTC. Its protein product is CASSIGGQETQYF.

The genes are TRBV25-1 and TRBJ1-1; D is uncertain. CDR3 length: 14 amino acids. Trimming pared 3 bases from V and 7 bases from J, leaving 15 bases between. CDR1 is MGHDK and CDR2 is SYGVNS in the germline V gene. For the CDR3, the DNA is TGTGCCAGCAGTGAGTTATCATCAGGAGTTGAAGCTTTCTTT. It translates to CASSELSSGVEAFF.

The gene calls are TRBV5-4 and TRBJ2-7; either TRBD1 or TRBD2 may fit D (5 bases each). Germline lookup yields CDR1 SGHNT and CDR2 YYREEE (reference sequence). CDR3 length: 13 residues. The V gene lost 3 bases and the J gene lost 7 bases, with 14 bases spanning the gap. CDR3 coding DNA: TGTGCCAGCAGCTCGGCCGGGACGGGGGAGCAGTACTTC. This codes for CASSSAGTGEQYF.

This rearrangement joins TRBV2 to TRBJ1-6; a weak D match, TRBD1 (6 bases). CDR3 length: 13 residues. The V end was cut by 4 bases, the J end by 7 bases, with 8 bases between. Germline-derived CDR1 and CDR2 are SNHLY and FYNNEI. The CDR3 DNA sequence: TGTGCCAGCAGTGCCAGGGGAAATTCACCCCTCCACTTT. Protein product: CASSARGNSPLHF.

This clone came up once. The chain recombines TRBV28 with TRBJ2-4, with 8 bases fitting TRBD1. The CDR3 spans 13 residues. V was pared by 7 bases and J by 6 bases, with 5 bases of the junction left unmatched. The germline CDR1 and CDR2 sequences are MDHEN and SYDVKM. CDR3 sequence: CASTLTGANIQYF. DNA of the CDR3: TGTGCCAGCACCCTGACAGGGGCAAACATTCAGTACTTC.

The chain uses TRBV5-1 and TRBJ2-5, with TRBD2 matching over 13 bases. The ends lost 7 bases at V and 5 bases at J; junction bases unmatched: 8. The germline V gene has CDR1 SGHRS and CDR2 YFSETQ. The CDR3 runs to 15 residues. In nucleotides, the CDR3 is TGCGCCAGCGCCACAGGGACTAGCGGGACCGAGACCCAGTACTTC. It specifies CASATGTSGTETQYF.

The CDR3 nucleotides are TGTGCCAGCAGCTTTGGACTAGATCCGGAGACCCAGTACTTC. Protein: CASSFGLDPETQYF. V is TRBV5-4 and J is TRBJ2-5; TRBD2 matches 7 bases. Germline V gene sequence: CDR1 SGHNT, CDR2 YYREEE (reference sequence). The CDR3 length is 14 residues. V lost 2 bases to trimming and J lost 5 bases; unmatched junction nucleotides: 6.

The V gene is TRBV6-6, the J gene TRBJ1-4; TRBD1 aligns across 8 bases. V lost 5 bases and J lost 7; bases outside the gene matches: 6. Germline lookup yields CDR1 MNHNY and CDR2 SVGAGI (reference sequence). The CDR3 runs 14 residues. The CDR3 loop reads CASSPRGQGEKLFF. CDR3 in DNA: TGTGCCAGCAGTCCCAGGGGGCAGGGTGAAAAACTGTTTTTT.

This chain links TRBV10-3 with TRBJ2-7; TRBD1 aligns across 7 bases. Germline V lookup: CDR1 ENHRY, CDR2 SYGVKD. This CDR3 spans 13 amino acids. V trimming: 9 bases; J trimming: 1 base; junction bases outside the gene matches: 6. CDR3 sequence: CAIRGQESYEQYF. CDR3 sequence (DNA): TGTGCCATAAGGGGGCAGGAATCCTACGAGCAGTACTTC.

CDR3 protein: CASFPGDRQNTEAFF. CDR3 nucleotide sequence: TGTGCCAGCTTCCCAGGGGACAGGCAGAACACTGAAGCTTTCTTT. The chain has TRBV5-6 and TRBJ1-1; 8 bases agree with TRBD1. The junction had 9 bases not matched to a gene; V was cut back by 7 bases and J by 1 base. Germline assignment: CDR1 SGHDT and CDR2 YYEEEE. This CDR3 region has 15 residues.

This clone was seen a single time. The CDR3 spells CASRWDYSYEQYF. CDR3 DNA sequence: TGTGCCAGCAGATGGGACTATTCATACGAGCAGTACTTC. The gene calls are TRBV6-1 and TRBJ2-7; 7 bases fit TRBD2. The ends lost 6 bases at V and 4 bases at J; junction bases unmatched: 6. Looked up from germline, CDR1 is MNHNS and CDR2 is SASEGT. The CDR3 has 13 amino acids.

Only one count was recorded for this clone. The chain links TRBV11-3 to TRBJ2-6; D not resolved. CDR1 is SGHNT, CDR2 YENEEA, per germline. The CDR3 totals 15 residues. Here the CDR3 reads CTSRAHYNGANVLTF. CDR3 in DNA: TGTACCTCACGGGCCCACTACAATGGGGCCAACGTCCTGACTTTC.

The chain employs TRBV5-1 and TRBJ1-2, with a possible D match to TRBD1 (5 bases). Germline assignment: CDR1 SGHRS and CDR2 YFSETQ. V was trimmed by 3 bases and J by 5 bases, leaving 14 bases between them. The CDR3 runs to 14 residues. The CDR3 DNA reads TGCGCCAGCAGCTCCCAGGGACCCCTATATGGCTACACCTTC. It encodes CASSSQGPLYGYTF.

CDR3 amino acids: CASSPKFDRGPNTGELFF. In DNA form, the CDR3 reads TGTGCCAGCTCACCTAAATTCGACAGGGGACCGAACACCGGGGAGCTGTTTTTT. This chain links TRBV18 with TRBJ2-2, with TRBD1 matching 8 bases. J lost 0 bases, V lost 3 bases, and 9 bases had no gene match. The length of the CDR3 is 18 residues. Germline CDR1 is KGHSH and CDR2 is LQKENI.

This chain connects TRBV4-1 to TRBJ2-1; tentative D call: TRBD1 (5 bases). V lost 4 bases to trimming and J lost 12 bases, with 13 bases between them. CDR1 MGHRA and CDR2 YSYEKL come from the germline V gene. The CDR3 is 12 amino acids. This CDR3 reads CASSRLGQGQFF. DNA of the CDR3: TGCGCCAGCAGCCGATTAGGGCAGGGGCAGTTCTTC.

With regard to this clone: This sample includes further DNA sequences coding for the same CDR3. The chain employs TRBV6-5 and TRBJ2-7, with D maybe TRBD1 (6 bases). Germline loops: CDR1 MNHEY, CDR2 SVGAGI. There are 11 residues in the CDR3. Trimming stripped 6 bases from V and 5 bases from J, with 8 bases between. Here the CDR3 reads CASSRGDEQYF. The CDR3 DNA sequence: TGTGCCAGCAGCAGGGGCGACGAGCAGTACTTC.

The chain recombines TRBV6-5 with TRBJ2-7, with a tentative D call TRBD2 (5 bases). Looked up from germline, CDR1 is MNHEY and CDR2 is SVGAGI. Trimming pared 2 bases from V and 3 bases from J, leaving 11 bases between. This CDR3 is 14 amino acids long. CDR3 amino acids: CASSYRFGIYEQYF. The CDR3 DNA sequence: TGTGCCAGCAGTTACCGGTTCGGGATCTACGAGCAGTACTTC.

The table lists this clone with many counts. In nucleotides, the CDR3 is TGTGCCAGCAGCTACTGGGACAGCTACGAGCAGTACTTC. Residues: CASSYWDSYEQYF. V and J are TRBV11-2 and TRBJ2-7; 7 bases align to TRBD1. V shed 4 bases and J 3 bases; nucleotides not matched to a gene: 3. The CDR3 totals 13 residues. Germline V gives CDR1 SGHAT, CDR2 FQNNGV. Combining the CDR3 with reference TRBV11-2 and TRBJ2-7 gives the whole variable domain EAGVAQSPRYKIIEKRQSVAFWCNPISGHATLYWYQQILGQGPKLLIQFQNNGVVDDSQLPKDRFSAERLKGVDSTLKIQPAKLEDSAVYLCASSYWDSYEQYFGPGTRLTVT.

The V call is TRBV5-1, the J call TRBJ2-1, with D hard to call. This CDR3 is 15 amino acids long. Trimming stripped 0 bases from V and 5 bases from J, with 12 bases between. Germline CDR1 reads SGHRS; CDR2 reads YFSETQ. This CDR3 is CASSLASYEHNEQFF. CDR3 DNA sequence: TGCGCCAGCAGCTTGGCTAGTTACGAACACAATGAGCAGTTCTTC.

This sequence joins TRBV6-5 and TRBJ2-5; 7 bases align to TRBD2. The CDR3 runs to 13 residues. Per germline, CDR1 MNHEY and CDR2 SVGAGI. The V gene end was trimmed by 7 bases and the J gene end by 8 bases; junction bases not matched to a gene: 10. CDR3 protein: CASKRDGAGTQYF. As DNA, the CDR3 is TGTGCCAGCAAGCGGGACGGCGCGGGAACCCAGTACTTC.